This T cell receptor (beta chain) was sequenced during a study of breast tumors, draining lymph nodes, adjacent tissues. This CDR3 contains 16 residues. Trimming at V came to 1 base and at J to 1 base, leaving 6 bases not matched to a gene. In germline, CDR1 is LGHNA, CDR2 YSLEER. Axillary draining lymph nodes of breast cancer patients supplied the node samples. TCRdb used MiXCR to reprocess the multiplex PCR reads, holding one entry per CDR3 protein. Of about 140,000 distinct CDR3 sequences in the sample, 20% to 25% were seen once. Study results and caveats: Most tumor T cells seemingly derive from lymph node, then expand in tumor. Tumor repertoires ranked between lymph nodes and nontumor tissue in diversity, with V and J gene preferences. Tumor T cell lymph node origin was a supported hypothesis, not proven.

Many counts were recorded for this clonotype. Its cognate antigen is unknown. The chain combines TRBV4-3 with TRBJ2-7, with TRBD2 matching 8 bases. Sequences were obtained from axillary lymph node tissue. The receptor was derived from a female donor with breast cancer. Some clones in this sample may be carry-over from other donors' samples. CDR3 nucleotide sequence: TGCGCCAGCAGCCAAGTACTCGGGAGGGTGTCCTACGAGCAGTACTTC. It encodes CASSQVLGRVSYEQYF.